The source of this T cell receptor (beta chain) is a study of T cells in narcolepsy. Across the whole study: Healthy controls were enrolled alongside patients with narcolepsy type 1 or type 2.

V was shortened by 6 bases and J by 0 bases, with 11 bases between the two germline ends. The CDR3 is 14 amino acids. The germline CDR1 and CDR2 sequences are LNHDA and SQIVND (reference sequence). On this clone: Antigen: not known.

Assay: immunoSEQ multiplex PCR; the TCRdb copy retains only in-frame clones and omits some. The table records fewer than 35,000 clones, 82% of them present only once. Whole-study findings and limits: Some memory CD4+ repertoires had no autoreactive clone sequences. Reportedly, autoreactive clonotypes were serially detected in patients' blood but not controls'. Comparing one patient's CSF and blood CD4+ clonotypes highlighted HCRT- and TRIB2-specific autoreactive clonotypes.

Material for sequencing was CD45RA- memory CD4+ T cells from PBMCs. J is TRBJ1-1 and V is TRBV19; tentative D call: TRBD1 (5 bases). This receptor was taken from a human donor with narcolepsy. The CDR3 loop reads CASRTGTMNTEAFF. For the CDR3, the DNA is TGTGCCAGTAGAACCGGGACCATGAACACTGAAGCTTTCTTT. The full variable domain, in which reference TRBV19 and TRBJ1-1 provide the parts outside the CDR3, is DGGITQSPKYLFRKEGQNVTLSCEQNLNHDAMYWYRQDPGQGLRLIYYSQIVNDFQKGDIAEGYSVSREKKESFPLTVTSAQKNPTAFYLCASRTGTMNTEAFFGQGTRLTVV.